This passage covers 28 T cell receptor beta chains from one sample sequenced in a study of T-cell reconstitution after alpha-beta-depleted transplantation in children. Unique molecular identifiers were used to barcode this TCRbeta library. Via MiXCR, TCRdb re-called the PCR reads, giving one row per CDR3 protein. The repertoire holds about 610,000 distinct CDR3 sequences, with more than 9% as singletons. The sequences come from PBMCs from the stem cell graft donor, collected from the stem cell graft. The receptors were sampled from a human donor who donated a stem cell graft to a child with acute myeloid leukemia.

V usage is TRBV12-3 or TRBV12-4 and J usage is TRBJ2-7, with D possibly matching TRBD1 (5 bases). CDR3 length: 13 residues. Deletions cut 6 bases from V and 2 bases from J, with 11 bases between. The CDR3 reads CASSLQATYEQYF. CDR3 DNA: TGTGCCAGCAGCTTACAGGCCACCTACGAGCAGTACTTC.

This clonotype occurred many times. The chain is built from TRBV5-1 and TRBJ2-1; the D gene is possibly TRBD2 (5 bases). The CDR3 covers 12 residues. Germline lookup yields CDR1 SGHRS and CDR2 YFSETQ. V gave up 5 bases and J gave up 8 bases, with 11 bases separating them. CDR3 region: CASRSGGYEQFF. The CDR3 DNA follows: TGCGCCAGCAGGTCCGGCGGGTATGAGCAGTTCTTC.

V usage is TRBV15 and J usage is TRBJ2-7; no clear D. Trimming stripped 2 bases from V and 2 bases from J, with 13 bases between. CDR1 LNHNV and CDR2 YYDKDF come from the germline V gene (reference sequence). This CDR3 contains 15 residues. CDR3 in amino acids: CATSRNRLLTYEQYF. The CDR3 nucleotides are TGTGCCACCAGCAGAAACCGACTCCTAACCTACGAGCAGTACTTC.

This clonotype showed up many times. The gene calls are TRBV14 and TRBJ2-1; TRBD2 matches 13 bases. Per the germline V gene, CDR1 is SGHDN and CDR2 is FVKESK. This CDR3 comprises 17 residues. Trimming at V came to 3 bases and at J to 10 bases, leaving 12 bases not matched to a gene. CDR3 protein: CASSHPTSGRKAREQFF. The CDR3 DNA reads TGTGCCAGCAGCCATCCGACTAGCGGGAGGAAGGCGCGGGAGCAGTTCTTC.

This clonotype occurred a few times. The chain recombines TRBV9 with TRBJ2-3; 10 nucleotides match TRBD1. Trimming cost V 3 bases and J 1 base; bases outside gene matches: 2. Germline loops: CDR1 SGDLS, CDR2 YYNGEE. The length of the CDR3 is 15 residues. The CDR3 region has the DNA TGTGCCAGCAGCGGGGGACAGGGGCGCACAGATACGCAGTATTTT. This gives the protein CASSGGQGRTDTQYF.

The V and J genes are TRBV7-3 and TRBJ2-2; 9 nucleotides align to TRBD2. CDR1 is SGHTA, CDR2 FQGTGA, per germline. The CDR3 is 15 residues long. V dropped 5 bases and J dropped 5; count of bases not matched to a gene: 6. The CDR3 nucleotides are TGTGCCAGCAGCAGGACAGCGGGAGGTACCGGGGAGCTGTTTTTT. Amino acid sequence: CASSRTAGGTGELFF.

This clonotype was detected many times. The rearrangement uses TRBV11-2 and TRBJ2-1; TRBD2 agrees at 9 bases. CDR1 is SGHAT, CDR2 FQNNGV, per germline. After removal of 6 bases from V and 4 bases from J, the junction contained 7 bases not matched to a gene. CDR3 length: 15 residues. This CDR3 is CASRPGLALYNEQFF. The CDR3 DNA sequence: TGTGCCAGCAGGCCGGGACTAGCCCTATACAATGAGCAGTTCTTC.

The CDR3 is CSARVLSETKNIQYF. CDR3 nucleotides: TGCAGTGCTAGAGTCCTTAGCGAGACCAAAAACATTCAGTACTTC. The chain is built from TRBV20-1 and TRBJ2-4; tentative D call: TRBD2 (5 bases). Trimming stripped 1 base from V and 2 bases from J, with 12 bases between. Germline V gene lookup returns CDR1 DFQATT and CDR2 SNEGSKA (reference sequence). The CDR3 runs to 15 residues.

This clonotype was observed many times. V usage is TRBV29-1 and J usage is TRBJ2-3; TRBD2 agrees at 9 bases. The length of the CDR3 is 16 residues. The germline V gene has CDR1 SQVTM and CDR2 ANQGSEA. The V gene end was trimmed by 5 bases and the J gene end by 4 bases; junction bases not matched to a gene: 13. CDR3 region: CSVFHPGTSTADTQYF. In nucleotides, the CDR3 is TGCAGCGTTTTTCACCCCGGGACTAGCACGGCAGATACGCAGTATTTT.

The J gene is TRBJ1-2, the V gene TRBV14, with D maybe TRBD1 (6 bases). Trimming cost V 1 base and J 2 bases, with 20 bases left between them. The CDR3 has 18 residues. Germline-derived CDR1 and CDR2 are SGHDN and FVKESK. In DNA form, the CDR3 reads TGTGCCAGCAGCCAAGGCCAGGGGCAGGGCCGAAAGAACTATGGCTACACCTTC. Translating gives CASSQGQGQGRKNYGYTF.

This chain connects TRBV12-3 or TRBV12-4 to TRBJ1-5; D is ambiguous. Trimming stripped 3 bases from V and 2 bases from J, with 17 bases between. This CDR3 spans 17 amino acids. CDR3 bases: TGTGCCAGCAGTTTCTCCCGTCAGGTCATCGGCAATCAGCCCCAGCATTTT. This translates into CASSFSRQVIGNQPQHF.

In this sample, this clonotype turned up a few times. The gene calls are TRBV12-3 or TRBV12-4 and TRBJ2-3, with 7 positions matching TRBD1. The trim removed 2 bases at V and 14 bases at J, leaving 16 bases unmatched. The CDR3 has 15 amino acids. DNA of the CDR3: TGTGCCAGCAGTTTAAACAAACTACCGGGACAGTGGCCGTATTTT. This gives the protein CASSLNKLPGQWPYF.

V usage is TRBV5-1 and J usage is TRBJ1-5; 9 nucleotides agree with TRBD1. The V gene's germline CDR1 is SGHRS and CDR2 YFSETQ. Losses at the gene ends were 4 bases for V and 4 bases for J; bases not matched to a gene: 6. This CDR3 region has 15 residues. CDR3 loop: CASSHGTGSNQPQHF. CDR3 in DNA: TGCGCCAGCAGCCACGGGACAGGGAGTAATCAGCCCCAGCATTTT.

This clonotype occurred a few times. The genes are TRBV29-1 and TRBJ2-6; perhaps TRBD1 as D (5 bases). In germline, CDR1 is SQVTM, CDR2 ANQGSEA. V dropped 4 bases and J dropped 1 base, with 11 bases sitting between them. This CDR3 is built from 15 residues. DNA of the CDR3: TGCAGCGTTGCCACAGGCCAGTCTGGGGCCAACGTCCTGACTTTC. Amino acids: CSVATGQSGANVLTF.

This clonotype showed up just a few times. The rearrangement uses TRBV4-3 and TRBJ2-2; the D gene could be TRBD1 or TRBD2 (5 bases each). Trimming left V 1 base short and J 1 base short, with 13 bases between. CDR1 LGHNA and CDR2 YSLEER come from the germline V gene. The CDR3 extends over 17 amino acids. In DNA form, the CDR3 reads TGCGCCAGCAGCCAAGCCCGGGACCAAAAGAACACCGGGGAGCTGTTTTTT. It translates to CASSQARDQKNTGELFF.

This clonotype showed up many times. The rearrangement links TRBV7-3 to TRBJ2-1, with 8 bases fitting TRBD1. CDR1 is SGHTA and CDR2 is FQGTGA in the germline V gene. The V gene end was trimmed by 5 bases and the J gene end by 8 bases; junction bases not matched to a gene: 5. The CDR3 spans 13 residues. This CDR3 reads CASSVYRGYEQFF. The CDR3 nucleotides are TGTGCCAGCAGCGTATACAGGGGGTATGAGCAGTTCTTC. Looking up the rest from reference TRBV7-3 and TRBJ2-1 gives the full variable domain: GAGVSQTPSNKVTEKGKYVELRCDPISGHTALYWYRQSLGQGPEFLIYFQGTGAADDSGLPNDRFFAVRPEGSVSTLKIQRTERGDSAVYLCASSVYRGYEQFFGPGTRLTVL.

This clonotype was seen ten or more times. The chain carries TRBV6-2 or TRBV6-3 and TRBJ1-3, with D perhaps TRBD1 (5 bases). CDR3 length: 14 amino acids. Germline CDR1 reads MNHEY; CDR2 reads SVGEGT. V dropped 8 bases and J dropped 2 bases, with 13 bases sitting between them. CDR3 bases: TGTGCCAGCGCCCGCGGGACGGCTGGAAACACCATATATTTT. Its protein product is CASARGTAGNTIYF.

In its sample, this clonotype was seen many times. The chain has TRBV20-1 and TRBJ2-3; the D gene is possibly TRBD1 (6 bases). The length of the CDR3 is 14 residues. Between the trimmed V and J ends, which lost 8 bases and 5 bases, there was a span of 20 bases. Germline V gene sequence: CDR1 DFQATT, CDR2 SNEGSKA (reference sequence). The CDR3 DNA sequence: TGCAGTACCTCCAGGGACGTCAGGGGAGATACGCAGTATTTT. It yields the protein CSTSRDVRGDTQYF.

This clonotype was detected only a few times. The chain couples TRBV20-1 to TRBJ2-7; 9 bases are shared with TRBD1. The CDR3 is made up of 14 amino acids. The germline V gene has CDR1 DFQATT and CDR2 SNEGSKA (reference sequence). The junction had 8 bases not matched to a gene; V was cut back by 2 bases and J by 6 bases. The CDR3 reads CSARSTGQGAEQYF. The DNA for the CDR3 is TGCAGTGCTAGATCTACGGGACAGGGTGCCGAGCAGTACTTC.

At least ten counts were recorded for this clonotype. The CDR3 region is CASSLSTETGGWQETQYF. The CDR3 DNA reads TGTGCCAGCAGCTTATCCACAGAGACAGGGGGGTGGCAAGAGACCCAGTACTTC. This sequence joins TRBV5-6 and TRBJ2-5; 9 positions agree with TRBD1. In germline, CDR1 is SGHDT, CDR2 YYEEEE. V dropped 2 bases and J dropped 2; count of bases not matched to a gene: 13. This CDR3 has 18 residues.

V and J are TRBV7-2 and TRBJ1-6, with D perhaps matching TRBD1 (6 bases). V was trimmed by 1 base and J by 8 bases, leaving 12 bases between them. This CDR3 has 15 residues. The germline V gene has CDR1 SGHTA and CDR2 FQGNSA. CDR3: CASSLEGGLDSPLHF. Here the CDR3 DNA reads TGTGCCAGCAGCTTAGAGGGGGGACTGGATTCACCCCTCCACTTT.

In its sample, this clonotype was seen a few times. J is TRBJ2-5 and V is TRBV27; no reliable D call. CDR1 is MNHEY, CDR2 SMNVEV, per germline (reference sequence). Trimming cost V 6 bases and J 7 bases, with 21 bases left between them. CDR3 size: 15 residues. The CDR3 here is CASSLPGDLPGTQYF. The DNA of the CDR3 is TGTGCCAGCAGCCTCCCCGGAGACCTACCGGGGACCCAGTACTTC.

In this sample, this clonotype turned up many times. CDR3 residues: CASSQDAAGLSTDTQYF. CDR3 sequence (DNA): TGTGCCAGCAGCCAAGACGCAGCGGGCCTTAGCACAGATACGCAGTATTTT. The rearrangement uses TRBV4-2 and TRBJ2-3, with D possibly matching TRBD2 (6 bases). The V gene's germline CDR1 is LGHNA and CDR2 YNFKEQ. This CDR3 comprises 17 residues. The V end was cut by 0 bases, the J end by 0 bases, with 13 bases between.

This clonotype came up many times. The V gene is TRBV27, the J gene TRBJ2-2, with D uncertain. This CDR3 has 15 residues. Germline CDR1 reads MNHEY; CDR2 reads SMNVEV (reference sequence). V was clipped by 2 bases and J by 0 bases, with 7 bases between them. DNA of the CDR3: TGTGCCAGCAGTTTAACAGATTCGAACACCGGGGAGCTGTTTTTT. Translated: CASSLTDSNTGELFF.

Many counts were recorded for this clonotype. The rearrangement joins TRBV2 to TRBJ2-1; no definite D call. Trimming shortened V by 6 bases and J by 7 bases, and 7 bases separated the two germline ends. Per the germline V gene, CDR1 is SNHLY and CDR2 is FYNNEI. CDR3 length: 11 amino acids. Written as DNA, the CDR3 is TGTGCCAGCAGGAGCAGAAATGAGCAGTTCTTC. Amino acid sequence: CASRSRNEQFF.

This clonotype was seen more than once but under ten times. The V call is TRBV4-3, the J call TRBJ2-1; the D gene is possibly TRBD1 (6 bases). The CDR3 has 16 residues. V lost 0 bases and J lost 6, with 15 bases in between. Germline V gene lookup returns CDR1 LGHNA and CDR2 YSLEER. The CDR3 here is CASSQDPGVQVNEQFF. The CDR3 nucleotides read TGCGCCAGCAGCCAAGATCCAGGGGTACAGGTCAATGAGCAGTTCTTC.

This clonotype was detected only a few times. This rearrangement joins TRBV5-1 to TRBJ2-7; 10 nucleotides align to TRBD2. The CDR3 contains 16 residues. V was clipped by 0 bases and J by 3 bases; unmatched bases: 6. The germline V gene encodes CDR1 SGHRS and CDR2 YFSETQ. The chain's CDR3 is CASSLAPSGSLYEQYF. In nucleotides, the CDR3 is TGCGCCAGCAGCTTGGCCCCTAGCGGGAGTCTCTACGAGCAGTACTTC.

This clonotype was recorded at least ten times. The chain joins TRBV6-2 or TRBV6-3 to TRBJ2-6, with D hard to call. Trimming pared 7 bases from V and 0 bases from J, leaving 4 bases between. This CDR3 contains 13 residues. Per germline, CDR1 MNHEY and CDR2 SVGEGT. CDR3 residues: CASNLSGANVLTF. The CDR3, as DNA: TGTGCCAGCAATCTCTCTGGGGCCAACGTCCTGACTTTC.